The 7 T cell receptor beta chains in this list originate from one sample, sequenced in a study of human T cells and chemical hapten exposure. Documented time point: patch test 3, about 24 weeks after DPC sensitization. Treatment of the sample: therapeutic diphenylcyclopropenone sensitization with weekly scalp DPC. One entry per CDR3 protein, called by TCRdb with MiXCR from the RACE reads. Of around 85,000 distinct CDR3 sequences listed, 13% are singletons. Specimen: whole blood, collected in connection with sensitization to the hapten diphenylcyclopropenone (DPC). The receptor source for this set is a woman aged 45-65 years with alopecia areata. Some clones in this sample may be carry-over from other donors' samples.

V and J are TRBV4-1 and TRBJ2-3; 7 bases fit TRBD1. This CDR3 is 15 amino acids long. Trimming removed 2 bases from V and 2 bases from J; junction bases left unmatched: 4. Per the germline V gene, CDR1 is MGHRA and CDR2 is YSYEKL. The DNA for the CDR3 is TGCGCCAGCAGCCAAAACAGGGGTCCCACAGATACGCAGTATTTT. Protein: CASSQNRGPTDTQYF.

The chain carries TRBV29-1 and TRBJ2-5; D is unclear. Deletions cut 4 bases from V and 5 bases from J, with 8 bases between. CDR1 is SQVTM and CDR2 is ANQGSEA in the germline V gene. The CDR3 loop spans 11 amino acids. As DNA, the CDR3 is TGCAGCGTTGTGACTGCGGAGACCCAGTACTTC. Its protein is CSVVTAETQYF.

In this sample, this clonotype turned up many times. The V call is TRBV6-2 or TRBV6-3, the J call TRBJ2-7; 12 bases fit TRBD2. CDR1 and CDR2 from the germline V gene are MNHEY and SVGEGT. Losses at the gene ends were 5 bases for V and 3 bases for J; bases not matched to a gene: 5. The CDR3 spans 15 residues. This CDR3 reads CASSKLAGGVYEQYF. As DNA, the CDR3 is TGTGCCAGCAGTAAACTAGCGGGAGGAGTCTACGAGCAGTACTTC.

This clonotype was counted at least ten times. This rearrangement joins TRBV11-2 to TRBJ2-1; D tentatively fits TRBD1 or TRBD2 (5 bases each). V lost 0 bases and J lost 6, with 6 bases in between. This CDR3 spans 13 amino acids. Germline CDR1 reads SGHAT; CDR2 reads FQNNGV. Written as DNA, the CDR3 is TGTGCCAGCAGCTTAGAGGGACCCAATGAGCAGTTCTTC. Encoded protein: CASSLEGPNEQFF.

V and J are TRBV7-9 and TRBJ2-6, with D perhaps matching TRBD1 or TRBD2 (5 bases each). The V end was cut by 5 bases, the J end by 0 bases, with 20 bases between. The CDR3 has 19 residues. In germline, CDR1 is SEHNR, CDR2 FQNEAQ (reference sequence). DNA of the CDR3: TGTGCCAGCAGCCTACGCACCGGGACCCCAATCTCTGGGGCCAACGTCCTGACTTTC. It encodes CASSLRTGTPISGANVLTF.

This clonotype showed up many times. Here the CDR3 reads CASSLAEDTQYF. The CDR3 nucleotides are TGCGCCAGCAGCTTGGCCGAAGATACGCAGTATTTT. The chain joins TRBV5-1 to TRBJ2-3; D gene uncertain. CDR3 length: 12 amino acids. Germline values: CDR1 SGHRS, CDR2 YFSETQ. The V gene lost 0 bases and the J gene lost 5 bases, with 4 bases spanning the gap.

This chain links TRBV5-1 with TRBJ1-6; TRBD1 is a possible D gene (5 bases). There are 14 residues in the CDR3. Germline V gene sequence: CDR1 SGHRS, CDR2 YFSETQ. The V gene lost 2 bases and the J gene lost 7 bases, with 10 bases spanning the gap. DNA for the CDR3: TGCGCCAGCAGCTTCAGGGACCCGAATTCACCCCTCCACTTT. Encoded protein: CASSFRDPNSPLHF.